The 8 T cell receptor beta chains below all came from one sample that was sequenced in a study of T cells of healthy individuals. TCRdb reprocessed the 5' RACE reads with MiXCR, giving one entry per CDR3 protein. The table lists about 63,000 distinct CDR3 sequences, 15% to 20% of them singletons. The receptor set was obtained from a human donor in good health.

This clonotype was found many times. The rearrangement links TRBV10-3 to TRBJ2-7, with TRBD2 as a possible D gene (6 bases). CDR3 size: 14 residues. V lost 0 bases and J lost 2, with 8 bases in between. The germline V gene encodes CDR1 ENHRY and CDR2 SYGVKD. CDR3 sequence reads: CAISESGGTYEQYF. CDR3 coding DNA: TGTGCCATCAGTGAGTCGGGCGGGACCTACGAGCAGTACTTC.

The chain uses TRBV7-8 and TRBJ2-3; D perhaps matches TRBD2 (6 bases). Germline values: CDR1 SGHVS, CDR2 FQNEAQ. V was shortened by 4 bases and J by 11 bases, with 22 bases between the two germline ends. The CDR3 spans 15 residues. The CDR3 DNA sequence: TGTGCCAGCAGCTCCCTGGAGGGCGGTTTCGGGGTGCAGTATTTT. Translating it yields CASSSLEGGFGVQYF.

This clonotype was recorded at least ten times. CDR3 in DNA: TGCAGTGCCCTAGTAGTGGAGGGTACCCATGAGCAGTTCTTC. Protein product: CSALVVEGTHEQFF. The chain carries TRBV20-1 and TRBJ2-1, with TRBD2 as a possible D gene (6 bases). This CDR3 is built from 14 residues. The germline V gene has CDR1 DFQATT and CDR2 SNEGSKA (reference sequence). V shed 6 bases and J shed 8 bases, with 20 bases lying between them.

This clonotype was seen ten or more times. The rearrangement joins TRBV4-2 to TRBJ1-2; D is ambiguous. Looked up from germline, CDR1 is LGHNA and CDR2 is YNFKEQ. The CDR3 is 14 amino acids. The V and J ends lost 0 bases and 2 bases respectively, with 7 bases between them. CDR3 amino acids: CASSQDLQNYGYTF. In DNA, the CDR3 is TGTGCCAGCAGCCAAGATTTACAGAACTATGGCTACACCTTC.

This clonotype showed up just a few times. As DNA, the CDR3 is TGTGCCAGTACCATGGGGGACTTGCTTAACTATGGCTACACCTTC. Residues: CASTMGDLLNYGYTF. V usage is TRBV19 and J usage is TRBJ1-2; D might be TRBD1 (5 bases). Trimming took off 7 bases at V and 1 base at J, with 16 bases between the two ends. Germline assignment: CDR1 LNHDA and CDR2 SQIVND (reference sequence). The CDR3 runs 15 residues.

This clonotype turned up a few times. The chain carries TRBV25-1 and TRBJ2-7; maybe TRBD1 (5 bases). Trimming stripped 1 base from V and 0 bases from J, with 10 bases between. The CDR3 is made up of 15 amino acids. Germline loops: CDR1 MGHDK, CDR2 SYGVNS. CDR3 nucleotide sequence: TGTGCCAGCAGTGAATCCGGCCAGGGCTCCTACGAGCAGTACTTC. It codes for CASSESGQGSYEQYF.

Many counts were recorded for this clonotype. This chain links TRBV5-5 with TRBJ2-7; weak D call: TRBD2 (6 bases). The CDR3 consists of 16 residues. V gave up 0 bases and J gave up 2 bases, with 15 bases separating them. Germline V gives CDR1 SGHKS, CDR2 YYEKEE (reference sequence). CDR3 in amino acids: CASSLALGGRTYEQYF. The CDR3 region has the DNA TGTGCCAGCAGCTTGGCGCTGGGAGGACGAACCTACGAGCAGTACTTC.

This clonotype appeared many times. DNA of the CDR3: TGTGCCAGCAGAGATCTCCGGCGCAGGGGGAATGAGCAGTTCTTC. This translates into CASRDLRRRGNEQFF. The chain uses TRBV11-2 and TRBJ2-1; 7 bases fit TRBD1. The germline V gene encodes CDR1 SGHAT and CDR2 FQNNGV. V dropped 6 bases and J dropped 7; count of bases not matched to a gene: 12. The CDR3 length is 15 residues.